Listed below are T cell receptor beta chains from one sample, sequenced in a study of T cell responses to AZD1222 COVID-19 vaccine. Repertoires were generated with immunoSEQ multiplex PCR, while TCRdb's copy carries only in-frame clones and drops some. The sample shows about 100,000 clones, about nine tenths of them seen only once. Sample: peripheral blood, taken on day 0 of AZD1222 vaccination. Receptor source: an adult in good health. The CDR3 runs from the conserved cysteine through the conserved F or W. D genes are given only for firm matches. Clone size is stated in some rows and not others, as once, few, many or a class when expanded.

>-|-|TRBV12-5|TRBJ1-5
CASGLGGRNQPQHF
TGTGCTAGTGGTTTGGGGGGGAGGAATCAGCCCCAGCATTTT
>TRBD1|-|TRBV7-2|TRBJ1-5
CASSRRQGEDQPQHF
TGTGCCAGCAGTCGAAGACAGGGGGAAGATCAGCCCCAGCATTTT
>-|-|TRBV21-1|TRBJ1-2
CASSKPLENKDGYTF
TGTGCCAGCAGCAAACCCCTAGAAAATAAGGATGGCTACACCTTC
>TRBD1|-|TRBV5-1|TRBJ1-2
CASSLQGGYGYTF
TGCGCCAGCAGCCTACAGGGGGGCTATGGCTACACCTTC
>TRBD1|-|TRBV9|TRBJ2-7
CASSLKGAGQGPDEQYF
TGTGCCAGCAGCTTAAAGGGGGCAGGACAGGGTCCCGACGAGCAGTACTTC
>-|-|TRBV15|TRBJ1-3
CATSIGPPDSGNTIYF
TGTGCCACCAGCATTGGGCCCCCGGACTCTGGAAACACCATATATTTT
>-|-|TRBV29-1|TRBJ1-2
CSASGGNYGYTF
TGCAGCGCCTCCGGGGGAAACTATGGCTACACCTTC
>-|-|TRBV2|TRBJ2-1
CASRAGESSYNEQFF
TGTGCCAGCAGGGCGGGTGAAAGCTCCTACAATGAGCAGTTCTTC
>-|-|TRBV3-1/TRBV3-2|TRBJ2-2
CASSPQRDINTGELFF
TGTGCCAGCAGCCCTCAACGGGACATAAACACCGGGGAGCTGTTTTTT
>-|-|TRBV7-2|TRBJ1-2
CASSLGGARNGYTF
TGTGCCAGCAGCTTAGGGGGGGCTCGGAATGGCTACACCTTC
>-|-|TRBV11-1|TRBJ1-1
CASSFSRTENTEAFF
TGTGCCAGCAGCTTTTCAAGGACAGAGAACACTGAAGCTTTCTTT
>-|-|TRBV15|TRBJ1-2
CATSRDSGPNYGYTF
TGTGCCACCAGCAGAGATTCAGGACCTAACTATGGCTACACCTTC
>-|-|TRBV5-8|TRBJ2-1
CASSFTRGGNEQFF
TGTGCCAGCAGCTTTACTCGGGGCGGTAATGAGCAGTTCTTC
>TRBD1|once|TRBV9|TRBJ1-6
CASSPRTGLYSPLHF
TGTGCCAGCAGCCCACGGACAGGGTTGTATTCACCCCTCCACTTT
>-|-|TRBV6-5|TRBJ1-2
CASSYSRTGSGYTF
TGTGCCAGCAGTTACTCGAGAACAGGGAGTGGCTACACCTTC
>-|-|TRBV11-3|TRBJ2-2
CASSLLGPPTGELFF
TGTGCCAGCAGCCTCCTTGGGCCTCCCACCGGGGAGCTGTTTTTT
>TRBD1|-|TRBV6-5|TRBJ1-2
CASNRDRGNYGYTF
TGTGCCAGCAACCGAGACAGGGGTAACTATGGCTACACCTTC
>-|-|TRBV4-1|TRBJ2-7
CASSHRDSNYEQYF
TGCGCCAGCAGCCATCGAGACAGCAACTACGAGCAGTACTTC
>TRBD1|-|TRBV4-1|TRBJ2-1
CASSQVGTALNEQFF
TGCGCCAGCAGCCAAGTAGGGACAGCTCTCAATGAGCAGTTCTTC
>-|-|TRBV6-1|TRBJ2-1
CASSEGNDEQFF
TGTGCCAGCAGTGAAGGGAACGATGAGCAGTTCTTC
>TRBD1|once|TRBV5-1|TRBJ1-1
CASSPQIRQGPTEAFF
TGCGCCAGCAGCCCCCAAATACGACAGGGGCCAACTGAAGCTTTCTTT
>TRBD1|-|TRBV9|TRBJ2-7
CASSVAGTGTYEQYF
TGTGCCAGCAGCGTAGCAGGGACAGGAACCTACGAGCAGTACTTC
>-|-|TRBV11-2|TRBJ2-1
CASSLVRVYNEQFF
TGTGCCAGCAGCTTAGTCAGGGTATACAATGAGCAGTTCTTC
>TRBD1|-|TRBV10-3|TRBJ1-5
CAISDGQGEQPQHF
TGTGCCATCAGTGATGGACAGGGGGAACAGCCCCAGCATTTT
>-|-|TRBV10-3|TRBJ1-2
CAISDMGNYGYTF
TGTGCCATCAGTGACATGGGGAACTATGGCTACACCTTC